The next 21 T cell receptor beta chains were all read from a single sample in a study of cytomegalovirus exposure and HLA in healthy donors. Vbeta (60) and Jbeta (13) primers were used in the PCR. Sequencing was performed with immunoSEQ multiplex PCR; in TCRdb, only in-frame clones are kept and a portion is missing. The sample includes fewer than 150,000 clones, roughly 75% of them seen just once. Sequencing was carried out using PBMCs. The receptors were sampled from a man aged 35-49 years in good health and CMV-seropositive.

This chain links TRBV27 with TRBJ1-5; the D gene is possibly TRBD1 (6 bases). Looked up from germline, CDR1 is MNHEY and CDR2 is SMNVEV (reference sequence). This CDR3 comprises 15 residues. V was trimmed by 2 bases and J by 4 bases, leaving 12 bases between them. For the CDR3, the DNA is TGTGCCAGCAGTTTAAACGGACAGCCGAATCAGCCCCAGCATTTT. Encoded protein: CASSLNGQPNQPQHF.

CDR3 in amino acids: CSVDREGDYGYTF. The CDR3 DNA reads TGCAGCGTTGACAGGGAGGGTGACTATGGCTACACCTTC. The gene calls are TRBV29-1 and TRBJ1-2; D is possibly TRBD1 (5 bases). Germline loops: CDR1 SQVTM, CDR2 ANQGSEA. V shed 3 bases and J shed 3 bases, with 11 bases lying between them. The CDR3 runs 13 residues. The complete variable domain, with remaining parts taken from reference TRBV29-1 and TRBJ1-2, reads SAVISQKPSRDICQRGTSLTIQCQVDSQVTMMFWYRQQPGQSLTLIATANQGSEATYESGFVIDKFPISRPNLTFSTLTVSNMSPEDSSIYLCSVDREGDYGYTFGSGTRLTVV.

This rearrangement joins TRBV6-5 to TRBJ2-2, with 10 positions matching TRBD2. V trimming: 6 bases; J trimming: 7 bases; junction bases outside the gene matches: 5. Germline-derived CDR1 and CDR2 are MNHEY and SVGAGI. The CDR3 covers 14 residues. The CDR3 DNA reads TGTGCCAGCAGCAGGGGACTAGCGAACGGGGAGCTGTTTTTT. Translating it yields CASSRGLANGELFF.

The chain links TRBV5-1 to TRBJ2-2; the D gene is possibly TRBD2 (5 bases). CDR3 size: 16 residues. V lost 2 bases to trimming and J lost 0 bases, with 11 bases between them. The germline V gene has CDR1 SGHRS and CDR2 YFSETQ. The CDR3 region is CASSLGALANTGELFF. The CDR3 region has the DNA TGCGCCAGCAGCTTAGGTGCACTAGCGAACACCGGGGAGCTGTTTTTT.

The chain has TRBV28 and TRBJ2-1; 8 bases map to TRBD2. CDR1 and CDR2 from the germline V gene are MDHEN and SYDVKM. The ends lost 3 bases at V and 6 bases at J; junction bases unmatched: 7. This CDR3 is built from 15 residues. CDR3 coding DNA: TGTGCCAGCAGTTTGGTTTACGGGGGGGCCAATGAGCAGTTCTTC. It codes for CASSLVYGGANEQFF.

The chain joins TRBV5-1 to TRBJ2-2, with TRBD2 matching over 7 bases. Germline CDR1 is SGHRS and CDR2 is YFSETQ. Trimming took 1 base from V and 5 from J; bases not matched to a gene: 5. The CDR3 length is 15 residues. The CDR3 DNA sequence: TGCGCCAGCAGCTTGAGGCGGGAGCGGACCGGGGAGCTGTTTTTT. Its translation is CASSLRRERTGELFF. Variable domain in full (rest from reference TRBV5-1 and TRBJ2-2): KAGVTQTPRYLIKTRGQQVTLSCSPISGHRSVSWYQQTPGQGLQFLFEYFSETQRNKGNFPGRFSGRQFSNSRSEMNVSTLELGDSALYLCASSLRRERTGELFFGEGSRLTVL.

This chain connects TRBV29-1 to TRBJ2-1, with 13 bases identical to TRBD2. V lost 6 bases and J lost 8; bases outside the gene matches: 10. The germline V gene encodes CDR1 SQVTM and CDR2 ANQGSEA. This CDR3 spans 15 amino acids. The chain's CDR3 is CSVGGLAGMWYEQFF. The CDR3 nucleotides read TGCAGCGTAGGGGGACTAGCGGGAATGTGGTATGAGCAGTTCTTC.

The CDR3 loop reads CASPGPSPYNEQFF. CDR3 nucleotides: TGCGCCAGCCCCGGTCCCTCGCCCTACAATGAGCAGTTCTTC. J is TRBJ2-1 and V is TRBV10-1; D is unclear. Germline V gives CDR1 WNHNN, CDR2 SYGVQD (reference sequence). The CDR3 loop spans 14 amino acids. V gave up 8 bases and J gave up 2 bases, with 13 bases separating them.

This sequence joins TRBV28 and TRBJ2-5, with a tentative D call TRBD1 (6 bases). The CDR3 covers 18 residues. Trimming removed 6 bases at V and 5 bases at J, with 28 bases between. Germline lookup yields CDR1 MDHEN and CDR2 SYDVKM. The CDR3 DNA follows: TGTGCCAGCAGCCTCCCCACAGGGTTGAGGGGCCCCACGGAGACCCAGTACTTC. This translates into CASSLPTGLRGPTETQYF.

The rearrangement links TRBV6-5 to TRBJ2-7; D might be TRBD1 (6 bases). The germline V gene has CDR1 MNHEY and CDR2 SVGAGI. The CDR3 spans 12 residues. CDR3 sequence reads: CATSGTRYEQYF. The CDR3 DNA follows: TGTGCAACCTCGGGGACAAGATACGAGCAGTACTTC.

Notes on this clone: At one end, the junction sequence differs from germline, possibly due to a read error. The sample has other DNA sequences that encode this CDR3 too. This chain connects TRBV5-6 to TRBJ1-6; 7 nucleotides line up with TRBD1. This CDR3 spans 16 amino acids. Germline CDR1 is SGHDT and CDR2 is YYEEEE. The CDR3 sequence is CASSLNRGTYNSPLHF. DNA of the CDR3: TGTGCCAGCAGCTTAAACAGGGGCACCTATAATTCCCCCCTCCACTTT.

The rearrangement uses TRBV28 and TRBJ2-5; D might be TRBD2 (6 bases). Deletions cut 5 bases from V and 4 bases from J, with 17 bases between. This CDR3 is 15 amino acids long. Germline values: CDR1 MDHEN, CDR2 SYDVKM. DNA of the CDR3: TGTGCCAGCAGTCGACGAGGGGCGGGGCGAGAGACCCAGTACTTC. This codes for CASSRRGAGRETQYF.

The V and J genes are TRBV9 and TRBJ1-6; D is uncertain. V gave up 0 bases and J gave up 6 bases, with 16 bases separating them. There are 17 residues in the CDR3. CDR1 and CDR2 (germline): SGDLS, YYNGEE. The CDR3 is CASSVGSPPGPNSPLHF. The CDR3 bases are TGTGCCAGCAGCGTAGGATCCCCCCCTGGGCCTAATTCACCCCTCCACTTT.

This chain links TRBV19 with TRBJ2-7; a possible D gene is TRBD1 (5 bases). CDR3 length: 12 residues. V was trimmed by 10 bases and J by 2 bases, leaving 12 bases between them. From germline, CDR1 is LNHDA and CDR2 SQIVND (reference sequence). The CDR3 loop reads CATADKTYEQYF. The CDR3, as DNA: TGTGCCACCGCGGACAAGACCTACGAGCAGTACTTC.

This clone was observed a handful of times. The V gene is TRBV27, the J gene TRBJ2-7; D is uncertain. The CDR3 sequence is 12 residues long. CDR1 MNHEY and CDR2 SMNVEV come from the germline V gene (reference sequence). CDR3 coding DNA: TGTGTCGTAATAGCCCCTTTCGGCGAGCAGTACTTC. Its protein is CVVIAPFGEQYF.

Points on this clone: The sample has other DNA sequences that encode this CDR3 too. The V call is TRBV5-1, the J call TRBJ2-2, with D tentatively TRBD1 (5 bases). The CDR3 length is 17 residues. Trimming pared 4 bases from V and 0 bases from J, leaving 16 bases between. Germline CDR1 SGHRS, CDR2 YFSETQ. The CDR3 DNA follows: TGCGCCAGCAGCCTAGGACATCGCGATACGAACACCGGGGAGCTGTTTTTT. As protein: CASSLGHRDTNTGELFF. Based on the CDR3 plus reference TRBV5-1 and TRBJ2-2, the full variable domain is KAGVTQTPRYLIKTRGQQVTLSCSPISGHRSVSWYQQTPGQGLQFLFEYFSETQRNKGNFPGRFSGRQFSNSRSEMNVSTLELGDSALYLCASSLGHRDTNTGELFFGEGSRLTVL.

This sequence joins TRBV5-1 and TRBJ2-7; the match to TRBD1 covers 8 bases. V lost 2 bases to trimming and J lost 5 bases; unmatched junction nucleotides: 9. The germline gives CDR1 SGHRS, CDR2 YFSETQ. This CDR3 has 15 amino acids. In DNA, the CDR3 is TGCGCCAGCAGCTTTGGACGACAGGGGACCCACGAGCAGTACTTC. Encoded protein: CASSFGRQGTHEQYF.

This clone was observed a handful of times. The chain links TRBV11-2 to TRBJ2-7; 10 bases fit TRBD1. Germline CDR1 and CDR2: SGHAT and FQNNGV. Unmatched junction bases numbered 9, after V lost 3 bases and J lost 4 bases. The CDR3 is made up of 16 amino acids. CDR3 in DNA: TGTGCCAGCAGCTTTGACCCGGCGGGACAGGGGTACGAGCAGTACTTC. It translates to CASSFDPAGQGYEQYF.

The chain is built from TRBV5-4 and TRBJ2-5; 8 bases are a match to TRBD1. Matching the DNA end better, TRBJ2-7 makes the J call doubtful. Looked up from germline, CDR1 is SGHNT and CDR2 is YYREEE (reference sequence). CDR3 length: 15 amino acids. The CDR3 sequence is CASSSRGQGVYEQYF. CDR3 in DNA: TGTGCCAGCAGCTCCCGAGGACAGGGCGTCTACGAGCAGTACTTC.

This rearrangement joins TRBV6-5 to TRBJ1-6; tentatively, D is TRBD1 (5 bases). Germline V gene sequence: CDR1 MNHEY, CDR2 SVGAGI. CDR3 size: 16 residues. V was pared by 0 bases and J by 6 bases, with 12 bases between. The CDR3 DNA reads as TGTGCCAGCAGTTACTCTTCCCAGGGAACTAATTCACCCCTCCACTTT. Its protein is CASSYSSQGTNSPLHF.

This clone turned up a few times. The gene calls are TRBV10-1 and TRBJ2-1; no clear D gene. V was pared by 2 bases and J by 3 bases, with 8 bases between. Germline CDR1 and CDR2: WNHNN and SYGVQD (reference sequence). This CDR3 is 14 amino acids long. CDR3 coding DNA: TGCGCCAGCAGTGAGAGGCAGGACTACAATGAGCAGTTCTTC. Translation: CASSERQDYNEQFF.